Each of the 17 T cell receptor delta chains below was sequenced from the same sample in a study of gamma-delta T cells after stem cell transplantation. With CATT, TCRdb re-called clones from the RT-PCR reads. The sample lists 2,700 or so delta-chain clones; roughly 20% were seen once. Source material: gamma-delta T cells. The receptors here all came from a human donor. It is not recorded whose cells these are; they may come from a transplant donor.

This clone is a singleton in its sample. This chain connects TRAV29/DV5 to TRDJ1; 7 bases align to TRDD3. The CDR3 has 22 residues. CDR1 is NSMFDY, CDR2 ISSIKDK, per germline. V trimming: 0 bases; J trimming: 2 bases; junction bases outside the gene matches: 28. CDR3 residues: CAASVHSLPRGGGMTPTDKLIF. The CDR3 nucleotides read TGTGCAGCAAGCGTACACAGCCTCCCCAGGGGGGGGGGGATGACCCCGACCGATAAACTCATCTTT.

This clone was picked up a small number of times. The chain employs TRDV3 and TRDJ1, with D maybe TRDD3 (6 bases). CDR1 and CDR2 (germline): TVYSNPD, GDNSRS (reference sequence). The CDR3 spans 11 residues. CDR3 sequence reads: CALGFTDKLIF. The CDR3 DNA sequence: TGTGCGCTGGGGTTCACCGATAAACTCATCTTT.

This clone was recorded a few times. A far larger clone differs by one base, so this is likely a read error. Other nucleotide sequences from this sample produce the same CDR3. The CDR3 region has the DNA TGTGCTCTCGGGACTAAGGGACGTCCCTTTTACTGGGGGATACGCAACACCGATAAACTCATCTTT. It translates to CALGTKGRPFYWGIRNTDKLIF. The chain has TRDV1 and TRDJ1, with 13 bases lining up with TRDD3. Germline V gene data show CDR1 as TSWWSYY and CDR2 as QGS. The CDR3 is made up of 22 amino acids. Unmatched junction bases numbered 25, after V lost 9 bases and J lost 0 bases.

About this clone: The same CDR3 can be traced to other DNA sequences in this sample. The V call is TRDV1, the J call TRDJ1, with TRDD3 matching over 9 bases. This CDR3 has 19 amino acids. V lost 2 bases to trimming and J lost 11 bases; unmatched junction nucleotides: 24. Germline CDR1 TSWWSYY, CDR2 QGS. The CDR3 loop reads CALGEGLPKYWGKVGALIF. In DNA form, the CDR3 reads TGTGCTCTTGGGGAAGGCCTTCCCAAGTACTGGGGGAAAGTTGGGGCGCTCATCTTT.

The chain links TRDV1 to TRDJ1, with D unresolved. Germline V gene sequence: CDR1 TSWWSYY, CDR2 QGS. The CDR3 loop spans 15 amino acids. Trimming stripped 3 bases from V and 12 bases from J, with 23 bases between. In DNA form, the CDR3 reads TGTGCTCTTGGGGACGCCCACACTTCTCCCACCCCTTTCATCTTT. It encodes CALGDAHTSPTPFIF.

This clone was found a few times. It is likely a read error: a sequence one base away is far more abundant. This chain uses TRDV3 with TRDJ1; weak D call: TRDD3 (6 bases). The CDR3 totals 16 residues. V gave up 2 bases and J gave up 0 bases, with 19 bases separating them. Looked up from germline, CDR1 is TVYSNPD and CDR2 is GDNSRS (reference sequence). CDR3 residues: CAFPVEGDGYTDKLIF. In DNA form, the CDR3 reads TGTGCCTTTCCCGTTGAGGGGGACGGGTACACCGATAAACTCATCTTT.

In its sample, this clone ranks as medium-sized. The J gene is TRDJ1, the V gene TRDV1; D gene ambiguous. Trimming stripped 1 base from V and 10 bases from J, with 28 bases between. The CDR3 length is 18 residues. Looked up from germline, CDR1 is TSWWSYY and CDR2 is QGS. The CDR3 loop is CALGERGPIRFRGVGLIF. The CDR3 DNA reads TGTGCTCTTGGGGAACGCGGGCCTATAAGATTCCGCGGGGTAGGACTCATCTTT.

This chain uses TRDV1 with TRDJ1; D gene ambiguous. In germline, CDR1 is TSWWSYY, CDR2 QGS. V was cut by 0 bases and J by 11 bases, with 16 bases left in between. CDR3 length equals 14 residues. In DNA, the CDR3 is TGTGCTCTTGGGGAACTGAGGGGTCCTCTGAAGCTCATCTTT. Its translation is CALGELRGPLKLIF.

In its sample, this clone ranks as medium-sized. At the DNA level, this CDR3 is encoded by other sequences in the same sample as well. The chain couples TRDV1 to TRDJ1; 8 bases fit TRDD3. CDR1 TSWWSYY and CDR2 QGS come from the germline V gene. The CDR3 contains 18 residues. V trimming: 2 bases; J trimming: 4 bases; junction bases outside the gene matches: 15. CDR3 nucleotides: TGTGCTCTTGGGGAAAAGGGATTCTTGGGATACGGGGACGATAAACTCATCTTT. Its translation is CALGEKGFLGYGDDKLIF.

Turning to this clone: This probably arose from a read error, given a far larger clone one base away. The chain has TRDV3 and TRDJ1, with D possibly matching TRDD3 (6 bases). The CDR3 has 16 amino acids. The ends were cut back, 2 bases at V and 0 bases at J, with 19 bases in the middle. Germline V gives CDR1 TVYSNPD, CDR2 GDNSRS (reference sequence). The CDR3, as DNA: TGTGCCTTTCCCGTTAGGGGGGACGGGTACACCGATAAACTCATCTTT. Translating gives CAFPVRGDGYTDKLIF.

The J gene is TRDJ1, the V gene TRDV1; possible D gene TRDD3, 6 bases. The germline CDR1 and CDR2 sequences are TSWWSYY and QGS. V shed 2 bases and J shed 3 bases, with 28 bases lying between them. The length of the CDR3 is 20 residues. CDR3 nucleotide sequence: TGTGCTCTTGGGGAAAAAAAGGCGTCGGGATTGGGGGTTGGAGCCGATAAACTCATCTTT. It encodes CALGEKKASGLGVGADKLIF.

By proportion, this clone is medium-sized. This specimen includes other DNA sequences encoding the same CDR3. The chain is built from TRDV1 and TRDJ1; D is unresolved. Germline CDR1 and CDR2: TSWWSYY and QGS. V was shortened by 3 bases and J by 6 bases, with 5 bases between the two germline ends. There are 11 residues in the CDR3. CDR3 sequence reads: CALGDKHKLIF. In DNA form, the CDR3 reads TGTGCTCTTGGGGACAAACATAAACTCATCTTT.

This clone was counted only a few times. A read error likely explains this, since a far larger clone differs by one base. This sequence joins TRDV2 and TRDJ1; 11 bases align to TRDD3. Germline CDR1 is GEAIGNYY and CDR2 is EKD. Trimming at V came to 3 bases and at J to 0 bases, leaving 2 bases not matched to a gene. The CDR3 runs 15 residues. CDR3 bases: TGTGCCTGTGACTGGGGGATACGAGACACCGATAAACTCATCTTT. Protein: CACDWGIRDTDKLIF.

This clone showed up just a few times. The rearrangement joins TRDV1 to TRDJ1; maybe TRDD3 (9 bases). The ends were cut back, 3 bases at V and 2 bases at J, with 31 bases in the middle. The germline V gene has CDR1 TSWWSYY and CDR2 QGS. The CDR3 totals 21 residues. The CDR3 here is CALGDPFLSDWGKKRTDKLIF. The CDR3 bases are TGTGCTCTTGGGGACCCCTTCCTATCGGACTGGGGGAAAAAGAGGACCGATAAACTCATCTTT.

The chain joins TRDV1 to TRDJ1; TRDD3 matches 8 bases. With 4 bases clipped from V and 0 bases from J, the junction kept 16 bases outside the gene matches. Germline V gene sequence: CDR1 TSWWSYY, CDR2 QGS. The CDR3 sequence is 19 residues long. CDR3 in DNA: TGTGCTCTTGGGGTTTGGCCCTCAATACTGGGGGTATACACCGATAAACTCATCTTT. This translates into CALGVWPSILGVYTDKLIF.

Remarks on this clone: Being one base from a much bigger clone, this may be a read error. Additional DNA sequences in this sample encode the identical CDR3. The CDR3 is CALGERRLGDRYTDKLIF. The CDR3 nucleotides are TGTGCTCTTGGGGAACGGCGGCTGGGGGATAGGTATACCGATAAACTCATCTTT. The rearrangement joins TRDV1 to TRDJ1; 10 bases are shared with TRDD3. From germline, CDR1 is TSWWSYY and CDR2 QGS. V was clipped by 1 base and J by 2 bases; unmatched bases: 10. This CDR3 contains 18 residues.

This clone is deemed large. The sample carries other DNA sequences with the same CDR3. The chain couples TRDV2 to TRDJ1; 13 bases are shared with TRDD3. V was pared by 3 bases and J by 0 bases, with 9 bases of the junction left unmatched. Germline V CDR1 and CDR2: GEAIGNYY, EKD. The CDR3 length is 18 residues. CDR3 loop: CACDLRRLGDTDTDKLIF. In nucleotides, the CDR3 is TGTGCCTGTGACCTAAGAAGACTGGGGGATACGGACACCGATAAACTCATCTTT.